The 3 T cell receptor beta chains listed next were all sequenced from one sample in a study of T cells after yellow fever vaccination. TCRdb itself ran the 5' RACE reads through MiXCR, one entry per CDR3 protein. The table shows about 580,000 distinct CDR3 sequences, with about a sixth occurring only once. Source: PBMCs, taken about 5 days after the first yellow fever vaccination. These TCRs come from a man aged 18 to 30 who received the YFV17D yellow fever vaccine.

This clonotype has more than one count but fewer than ten. V usage is TRBV10-2 and J usage is TRBJ2-3; weak D call: TRBD1 (5 bases). The CDR3 totals 15 residues. V was trimmed by 2 bases and J by 4 bases, leaving 13 bases between them. Germline V gene sequence: CDR1 WSHSY, CDR2 SAAADI. The CDR3 nucleotides read TGCGCCAGCAGTGAGGGGGCCCCCTTCGCAGATACGCAGTATTTT. It is translated as CASSEGAPFADTQYF.

This clonotype was seen more than once but under ten times. The rearrangement uses TRBV20-1 and TRBJ1-5; 9 bases are shared with TRBD1. CDR1 is DFQATT, CDR2 SNEGSKA, per germline (reference sequence). V dropped 6 bases and J dropped 9; count of bases not matched to a gene: 12. This CDR3 region has 14 residues. This CDR3 is CSAGRRTGVGPQHF. Written as DNA, the CDR3 is TGCAGTGCCGGGCGTAGGACAGGGGTTGGGCCCCAGCATTTT.

The chain links TRBV6-1 to TRBJ2-5; the match to TRBD1 covers 7 bases. CDR3 length: 15 residues. Germline trimming cut 6 bases from V and 5 bases from J; bases unmatched to any gene: 12. Germline V gene sequence: CDR1 MNHNS, CDR2 SASEGT. The CDR3 bases are TGTGCCAGCAGGGAAACAGACAGGGTCCGGGAGACCCAGTACTTC. Translated, it gives CASRETDRVRETQYF.